This TCR beta chain was found in a study of T cells in Graves' hyperthyroidism and ophthalmopathy. Amplification of TCR beta CDR3 regions used RNA as the template. When the TCR CDR3 underwent first-round RT-PCR, the HTBI primer set was used. TCRdb independently ran MiXCR on the multiplex PCR reads; one entry per CDR3 protein. The table shows around 300,000 distinct CDR3 sequences, with roughly 20% occurring only once. In regard to this clonotype: Its specificity is unknown.

Study-level points and caveats: Most thyroid-expanded clonotypes above 0.001 were also found in blood.

Ophthalmopathy patients had Clinical Activity Score at least 3, NOSPECS grade at least 4, duration under 3 months. Uncontrolled infections, other autoimmune diseases, pregnancy or lactation led to exclusion of patients. The PBMCs studied were ones that came from about 10 ml fresh peripheral blood. V lost 3 bases, J lost 7 bases, and 6 bases stayed unmatched. CDR3 size: 13 residues. Per germline, CDR1 SGHAT and CDR2 FQDESV (reference sequence). J is TRBJ2-7 and V is TRBV11-1, with TRBD1 matching 7 bases. The TCR sequence derives from a man in his fifties with Graves' ophthalmopathy. Source material: blood. The CDR3 spells CASSFKGAQEQYF. Here the CDR3 DNA reads TGTGCCAGCAGCTTTAAGGGGGCCCAGGAGCAGTACTTC.